This T cell receptor (beta chain) was observed in a study of graft-versus-host responses after intestinal transplantation. Study context: Transplants given to recipients were multivisceral, liver-intestinal, or isolated intestinal. Every recipient underwent anti-thymocyte globulin induction, then tacrolimus and steroids for roughly 3 years. Study-level results: Some patients had graft-donor T cell macrochimerism, and their allografts showed high graft-versus-host to host-versus-graft clonal ratios. Some GvH clones were seen earlier in gut or blood, suggesting intestinal origin.

For this clone: What it binds is not known.

The protocol was immunoSEQ multiplex PCR, while the TCRdb copy is restricted to in-frame clones and leaves out a portion. Of under 95,000 clones listed, 89% are singletons. This sample comprised unstimulated CD8+ T cells sorted from spleen or lymph node cells, obtained before intestinal transplant. This clonotype was obtained from a human donor who received an intestinal transplant.

In DNA form, the CDR3 reads TGTGCCAGCAGTTACTACCCGGGGGCTTTCTTT. Translation gives CASSYYPGAFF. The rearrangement links TRBV6-6 to TRBJ1-1; no firm D call. The CDR3 extends over 11 amino acids. Germline V gene data show CDR1 as MNHNY and CDR2 as SVGAGI (reference sequence). The V gene lost 1 base and the J gene lost 11 bases, with 8 bases spanning the gap.